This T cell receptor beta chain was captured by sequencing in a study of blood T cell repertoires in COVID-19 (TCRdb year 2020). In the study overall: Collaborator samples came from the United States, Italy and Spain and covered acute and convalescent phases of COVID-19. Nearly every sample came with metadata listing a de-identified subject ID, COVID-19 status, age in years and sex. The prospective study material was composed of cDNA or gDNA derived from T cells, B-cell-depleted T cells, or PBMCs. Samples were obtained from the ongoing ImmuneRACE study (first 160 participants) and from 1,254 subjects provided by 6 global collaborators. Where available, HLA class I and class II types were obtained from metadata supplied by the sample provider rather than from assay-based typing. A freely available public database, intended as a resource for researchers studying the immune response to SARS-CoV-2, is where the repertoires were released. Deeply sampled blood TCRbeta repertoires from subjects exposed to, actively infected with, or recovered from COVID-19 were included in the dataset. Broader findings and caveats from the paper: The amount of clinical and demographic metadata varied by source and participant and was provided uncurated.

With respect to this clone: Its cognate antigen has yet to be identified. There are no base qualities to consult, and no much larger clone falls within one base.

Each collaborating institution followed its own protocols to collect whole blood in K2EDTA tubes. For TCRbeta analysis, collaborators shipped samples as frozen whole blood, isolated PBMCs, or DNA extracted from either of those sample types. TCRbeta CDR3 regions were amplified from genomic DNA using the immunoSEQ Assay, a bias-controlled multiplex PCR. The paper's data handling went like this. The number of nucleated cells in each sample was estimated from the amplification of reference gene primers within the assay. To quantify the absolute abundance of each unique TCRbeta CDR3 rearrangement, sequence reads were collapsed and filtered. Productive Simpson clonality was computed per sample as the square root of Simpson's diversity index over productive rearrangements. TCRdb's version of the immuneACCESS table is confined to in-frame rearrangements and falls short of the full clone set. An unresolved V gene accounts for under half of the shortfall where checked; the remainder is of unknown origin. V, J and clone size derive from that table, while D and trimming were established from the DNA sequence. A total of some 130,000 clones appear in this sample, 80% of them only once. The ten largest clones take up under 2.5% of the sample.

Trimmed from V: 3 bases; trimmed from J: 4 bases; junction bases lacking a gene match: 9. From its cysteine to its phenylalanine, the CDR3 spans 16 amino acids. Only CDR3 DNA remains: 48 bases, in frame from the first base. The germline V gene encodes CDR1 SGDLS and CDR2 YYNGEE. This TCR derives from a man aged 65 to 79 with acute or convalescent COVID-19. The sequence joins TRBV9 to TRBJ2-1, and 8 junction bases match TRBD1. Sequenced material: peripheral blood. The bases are TGTGCCAGCAGCGCGCTGACAGGGGTGGGGTACAATGAGCAGTTCTTC. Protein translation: CASSALTGVGYNEQFF. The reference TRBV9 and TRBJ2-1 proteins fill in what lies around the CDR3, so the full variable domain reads DSGVTQTPKHLITATGQRVTLRCSPRSGDLSVYWYQQSLDQGLQFLIQYYNGEERAKGNILERFSAQQFPDLHSELNLSSLELGDSALYFCASSALTGVGYNEQFFGPGTRLTVL.